The rows below give T cell receptor beta chains drawn from one sample of a study of blood T cell repertoires in COVID-19. TCRdb's table, derived via immunoSEQ multiplex PCR, lists solely in-frame clones and lacks some. The sample contains approximately 280,000 clones, around 86% of which appear only once. Sequencing was done on a sample of peripheral blood. The receptors derive from a woman aged 25-40 years who had recovered from COVID-19. Each CDR3 is given with its conserved first and last residue. D genes are given only for firm matches. Clone sizes are given selectively: once, few, many, or a class where the clone is expanded.

d_call j_call clone_size v_call cdr3_aa cdr3_nt
TRBD1 TRBJ2-7 - TRBV6-6 CASSQHGTGDYEQYF TGTGCCAGCAGTCAACACGGGACAGGGGACTACGAGCAGTACTTC
- TRBJ2-5 once TRBV7-2 CASSFYEETQYF TGTGCCAGCAGCTTCTACGAGGAGACCCAGTACTTC
TRBD1 TRBJ2-2 - TRBV19 CASTSTGGVGGELFF TGTGCCAGTACCTCGACAGGGGGCGTCGGCGGGGAGCTGTTTTTT
TRBD1 TRBJ1-2 - TRBV5-5 CASSLTGGNYGYTF TGTGCCAGCAGCTTGACAGGGGGGAACTATGGCTACACCTTC
- TRBJ2-7 - TRBV6-1 CASSDGPGYPYEQYF TGTGCCAGCAGTGATGGGCCAGGTTACCCCTACGAGCAGTACTTC
- TRBJ2-6 once TRBV18 CASSPLSPYSGANVLTF TGTGCCAGCTCACCACTCTCACCCTACTCTGGGGCCAACGTCCTGACTTTC
- TRBJ1-6 - TRBV2 CASRVRGGRDNSPLHF TGTGCCAGCAGAGTAAGGGGGGGCAGAGATAATTCACCCCTCCACTTT
- TRBJ1-3 - TRBV28 CASIPPQGTGNTIYF TGTGCCAGCATCCCCCCCCAGGGAACCGGAAACACCATATATTTT
- TRBJ1-1 - TRBV4-1 CASSQAQTSMNTEAFF TGCGCCAGCAGCCAAGCCCAGACAAGCATGAACACTGAAGCTTTCTTT
TRBD1 TRBJ2-7 - TRBV28 CASSTPTGGYEQYF TGTGCCAGCAGTACCCCGACAGGGGGGTACGAGCAGTACTTC
- TRBJ2-6 - TRBV7-6 CASSSGDGGANVLTF TGTGCCAGCAGCTCAGGGGACGGCGGGGCCAACGTCCTGACTTTC
TRBD1 TRBJ1-1 - TRBV5-4 CASSTGQVNTEAFF TGTGCCAGCAGCACGGGACAGGTTAACACTGAAGCTTTCTTT
TRBD2 TRBJ2-1 - TRBV5-6 CASSLVSGSPSEQFF TGTGCCAGCAGCTTGGTTAGCGGGAGCCCCAGTGAGCAGTTCTTC
TRBD1 TRBJ2-6 - TRBV7-3 CASSRQGVSGANVLTF TGTGCCAGCAGTCGACAGGGGGTGTCTGGGGCCAACGTCCTGACTTTC
TRBD1 TRBJ2-2 - TRBV24-1 CATSDAGTANTGELFF TGTGCCACCAGTGATGCCGGGACAGCCAACACCGGGGAGCTGTTTTTT